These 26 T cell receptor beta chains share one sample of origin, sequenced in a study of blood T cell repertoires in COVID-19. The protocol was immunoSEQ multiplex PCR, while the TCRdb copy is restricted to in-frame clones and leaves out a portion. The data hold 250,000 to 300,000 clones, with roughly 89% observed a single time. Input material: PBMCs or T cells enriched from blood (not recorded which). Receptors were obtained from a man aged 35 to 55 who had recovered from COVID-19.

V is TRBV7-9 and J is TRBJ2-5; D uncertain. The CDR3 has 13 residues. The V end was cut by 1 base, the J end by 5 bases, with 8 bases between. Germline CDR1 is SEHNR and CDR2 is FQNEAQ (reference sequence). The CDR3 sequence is CASSLGRRETQYF. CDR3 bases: TGTGCCAGCAGCTTAGGTCGTCGGGAGACCCAGTACTTC. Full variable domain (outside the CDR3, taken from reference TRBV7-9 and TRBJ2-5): DTGVSQNPRHKITKRGQNVTFRCDPISEHNRLYWYRQTLGQGPEFLTYFQNEAQLEKSRLLSDRFSAERPKGSFSTLEIQRTEQGDSAMYLCASSLGRRETQYFGPGTRLLVL.

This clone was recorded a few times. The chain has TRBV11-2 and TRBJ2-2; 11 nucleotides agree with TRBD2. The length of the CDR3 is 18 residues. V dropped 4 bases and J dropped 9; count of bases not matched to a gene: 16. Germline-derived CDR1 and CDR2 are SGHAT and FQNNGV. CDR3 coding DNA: TGTGCCAGCAGCTCCTTCTTGACTAGCGGGACATCACTCAGGGAGCTGTTTTTT. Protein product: CASSSFLTSGTSLRELFF.

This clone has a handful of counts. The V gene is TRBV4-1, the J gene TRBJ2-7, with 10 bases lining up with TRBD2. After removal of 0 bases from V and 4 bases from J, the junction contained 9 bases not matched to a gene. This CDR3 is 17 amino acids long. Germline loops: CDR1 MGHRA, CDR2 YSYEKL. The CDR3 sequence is CASSQDSLSGRVYEQYF. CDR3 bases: TGCGCCAGCAGCCAAGATTCATTGAGCGGGAGGGTGTACGAGCAGTACTTC.

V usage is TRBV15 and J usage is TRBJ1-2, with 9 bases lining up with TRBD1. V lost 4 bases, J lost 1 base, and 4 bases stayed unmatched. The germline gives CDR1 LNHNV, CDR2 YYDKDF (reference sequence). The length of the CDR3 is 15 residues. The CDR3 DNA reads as TGTGCCACCAGCACCCGGGACAGGGTTAACTATGGCTACACCTTC. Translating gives CATSTRDRVNYGYTF.

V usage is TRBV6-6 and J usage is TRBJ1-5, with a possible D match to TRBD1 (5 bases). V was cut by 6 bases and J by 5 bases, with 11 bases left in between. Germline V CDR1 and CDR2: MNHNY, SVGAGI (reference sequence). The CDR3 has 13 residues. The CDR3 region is CASSQGQDQPQHF. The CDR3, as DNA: TGTGCCAGCAGCCAGGGCCAAGATCAGCCCCAGCATTTT.

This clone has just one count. Here the CDR3 reads CASSLGGFNEQFF. The CDR3 nucleotides read TGTGCCAGCAGTTTGGGGGGGTTCAATGAGCAGTTCTTC. The chain combines TRBV28 with TRBJ2-1; the match to TRBD2 covers 7 bases. The V gene's germline CDR1 is MDHEN and CDR2 SYDVKM. The J segment lost 6 bases and the V segment lost 3 bases, leaving 2 bases of the junction unmatched. The CDR3 length is 13 residues.

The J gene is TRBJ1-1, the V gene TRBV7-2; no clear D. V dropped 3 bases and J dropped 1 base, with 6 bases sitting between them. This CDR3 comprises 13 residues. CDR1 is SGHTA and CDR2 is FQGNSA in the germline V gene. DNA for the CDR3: TGTGCCAGCAGCTTCGCGGAGAACACTGAAGCTTTCTTT. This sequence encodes CASSFAENTEAFF.

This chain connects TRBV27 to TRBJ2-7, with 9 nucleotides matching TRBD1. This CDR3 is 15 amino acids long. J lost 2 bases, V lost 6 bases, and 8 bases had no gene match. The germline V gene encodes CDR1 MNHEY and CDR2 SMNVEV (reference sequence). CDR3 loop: CASRWTGTGTYEQYF. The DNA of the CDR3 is TGTGCCAGCAGGTGGACCGGGACAGGGACCTACGAGCAGTACTTC.

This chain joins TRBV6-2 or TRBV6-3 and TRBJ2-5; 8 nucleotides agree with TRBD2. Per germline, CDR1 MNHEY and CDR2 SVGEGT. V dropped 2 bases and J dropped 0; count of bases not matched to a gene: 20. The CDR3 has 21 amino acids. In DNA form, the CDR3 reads TGTGCCAGCAGTTACCCATCGCCCCTCAAAGGACGGGGGGGGAACCAAGAGACCCAGTACTTC. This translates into CASSYPSPLKGRGGNQETQYF.

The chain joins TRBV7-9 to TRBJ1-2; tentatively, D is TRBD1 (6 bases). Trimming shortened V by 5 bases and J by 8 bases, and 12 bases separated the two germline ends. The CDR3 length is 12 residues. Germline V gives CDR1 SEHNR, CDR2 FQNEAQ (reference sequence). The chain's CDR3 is CASSPGTRGYTF. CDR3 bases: TGTGCCAGCAGCCCCGGGACACGGGGCTACACCTTC.

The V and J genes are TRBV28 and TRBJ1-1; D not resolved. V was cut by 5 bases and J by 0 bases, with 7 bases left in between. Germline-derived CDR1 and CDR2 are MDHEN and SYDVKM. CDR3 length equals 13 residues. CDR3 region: CASSILLNTEAFF. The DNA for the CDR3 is TGTGCCAGCAGTATCCTCTTGAACACTGAAGCTTTCTTT.

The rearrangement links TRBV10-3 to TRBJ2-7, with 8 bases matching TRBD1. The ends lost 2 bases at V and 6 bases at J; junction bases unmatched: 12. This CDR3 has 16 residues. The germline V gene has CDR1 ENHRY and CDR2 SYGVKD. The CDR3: CAISEPGQGRSSEQYF. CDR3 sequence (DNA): TGTGCCATCAGTGAGCCCGGACAGGGCCGTTCGTCCGAGCAGTACTTC.

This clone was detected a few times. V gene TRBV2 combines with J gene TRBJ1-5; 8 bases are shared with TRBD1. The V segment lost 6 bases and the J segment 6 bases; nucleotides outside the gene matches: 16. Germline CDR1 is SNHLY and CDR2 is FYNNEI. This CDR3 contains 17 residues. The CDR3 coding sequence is TGTGCCAGCAGCGATCCTCAGGGGGCGACAGCGCGTCAGCCCCAGCATTTT. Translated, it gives CASSDPQGATARQPQHF.

DNA of the CDR3: TGCAGCGTTCATAAGGAGCAAGAGACCCAGTACTTC. Its translation: CSVHKEQETQYF. The chain uses TRBV29-1 and TRBJ2-5; D is unresolved. Per the germline V gene, CDR1 is SQVTM and CDR2 is ANQGSEA. With 5 bases removed from V and 2 bases from J, the gap between germline ends came to 9 bases. CDR3 size: 12 residues.

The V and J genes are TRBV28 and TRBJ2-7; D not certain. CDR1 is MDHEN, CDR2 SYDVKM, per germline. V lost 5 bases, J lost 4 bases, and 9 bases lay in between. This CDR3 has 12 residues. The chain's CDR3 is CASSLPLYEQYF. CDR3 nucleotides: TGTGCCAGCAGTCTACCACTTTACGAGCAGTACTTC.

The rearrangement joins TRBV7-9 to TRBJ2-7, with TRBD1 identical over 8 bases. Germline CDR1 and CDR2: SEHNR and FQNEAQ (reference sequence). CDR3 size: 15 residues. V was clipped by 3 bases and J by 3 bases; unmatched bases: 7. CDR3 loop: CASSFGQGQNYEQYF. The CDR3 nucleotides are TGTGCCAGCAGCTTTGGACAGGGTCAGAACTACGAGCAGTACTTC.

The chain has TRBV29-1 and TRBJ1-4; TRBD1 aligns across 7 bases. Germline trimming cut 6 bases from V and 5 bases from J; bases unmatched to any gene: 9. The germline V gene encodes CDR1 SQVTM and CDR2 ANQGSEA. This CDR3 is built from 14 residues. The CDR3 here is CSVAKGGANEKLFF. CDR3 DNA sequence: TGCAGCGTCGCAAAAGGGGGCGCAAATGAAAAACTGTTTTTT.

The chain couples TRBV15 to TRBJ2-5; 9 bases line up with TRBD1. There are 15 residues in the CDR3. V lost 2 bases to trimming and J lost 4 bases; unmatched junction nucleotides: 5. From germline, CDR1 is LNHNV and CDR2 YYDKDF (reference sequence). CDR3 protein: CATSRPGQGRETQYF. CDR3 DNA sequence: TGTGCCACCAGCAGACCGGGACAGGGCCGAGAGACCCAGTACTTC.

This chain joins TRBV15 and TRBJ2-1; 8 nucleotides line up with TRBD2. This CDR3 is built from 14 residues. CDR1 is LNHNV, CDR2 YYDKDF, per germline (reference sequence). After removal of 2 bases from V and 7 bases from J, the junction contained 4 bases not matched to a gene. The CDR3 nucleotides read TGTGCCACCAGCAGACGGGGGGGGACAAATGAGCAGTTCTTC. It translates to CATSRRGGTNEQFF.

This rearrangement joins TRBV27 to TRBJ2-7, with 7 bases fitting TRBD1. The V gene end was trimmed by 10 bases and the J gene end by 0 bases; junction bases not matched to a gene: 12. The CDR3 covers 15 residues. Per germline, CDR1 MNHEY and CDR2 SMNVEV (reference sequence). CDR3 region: CATRGQGGPSYEQYF. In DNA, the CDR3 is TGTGCCACCCGGGGACAAGGGGGCCCCTCCTACGAGCAGTACTTC.

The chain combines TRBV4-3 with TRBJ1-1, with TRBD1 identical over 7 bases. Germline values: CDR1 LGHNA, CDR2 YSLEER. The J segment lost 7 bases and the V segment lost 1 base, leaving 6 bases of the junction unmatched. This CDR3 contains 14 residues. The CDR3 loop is CASSQVPGQDEAFF. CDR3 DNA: TGCGCCAGCAGCCAAGTCCCAGGACAGGATGAAGCTTTCTTT.

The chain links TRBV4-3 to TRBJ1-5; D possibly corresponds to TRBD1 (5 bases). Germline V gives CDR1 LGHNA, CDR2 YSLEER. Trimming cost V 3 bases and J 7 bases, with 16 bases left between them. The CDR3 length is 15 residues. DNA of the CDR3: TGCGCCAGCAGCCACGAGCACGGGGGGTTGCAGCCCCAGCATTTT. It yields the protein CASSHEHGGLQPQHF.

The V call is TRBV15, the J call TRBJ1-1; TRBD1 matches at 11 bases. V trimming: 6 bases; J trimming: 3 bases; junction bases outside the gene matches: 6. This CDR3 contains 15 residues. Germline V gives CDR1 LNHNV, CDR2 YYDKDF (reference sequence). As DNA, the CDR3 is TGTGCCACCAGGGACAGGGGGCGCTGGGACACTGAAGCTTTCTTT. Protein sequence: CATRDRGRWDTEAFF.

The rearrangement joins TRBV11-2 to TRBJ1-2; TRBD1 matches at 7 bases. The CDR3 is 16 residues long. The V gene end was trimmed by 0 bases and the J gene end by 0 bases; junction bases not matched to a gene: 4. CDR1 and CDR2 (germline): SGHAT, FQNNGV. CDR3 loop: CASSLERQGANYGYTF. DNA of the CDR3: TGTGCCAGCAGCTTAGAACGACAGGGCGCTAACTATGGCTACACCTTC.

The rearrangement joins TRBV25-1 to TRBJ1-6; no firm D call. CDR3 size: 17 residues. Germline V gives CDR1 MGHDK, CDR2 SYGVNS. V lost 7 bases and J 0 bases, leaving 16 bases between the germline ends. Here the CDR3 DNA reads TGTGCCAGCATTTCGGCGGGCTGCATCTCCTATAATTCACCCCTCCACTTT. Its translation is CASISAGCISYNSPLHF.

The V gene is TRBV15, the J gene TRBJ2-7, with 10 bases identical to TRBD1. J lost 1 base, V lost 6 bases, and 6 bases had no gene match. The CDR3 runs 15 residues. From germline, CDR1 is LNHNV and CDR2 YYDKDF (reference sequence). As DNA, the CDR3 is TGTGCCACCAGAGCCGGGACAGGGGTGTCCTACGAGCAGTACTTC. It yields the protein CATRAGTGVSYEQYF. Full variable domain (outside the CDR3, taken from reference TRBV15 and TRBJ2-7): DAMVIQNPRYQVTQFGKPVTLSCSQTLNHNVMYWYQQKSSQAPKLLFHYYDKDFNNEADTPDNFQSRRPNTSFCFLDIRSPGLGDTAMYLCATRAGTGVSYEQYFGPGTRLTVT.